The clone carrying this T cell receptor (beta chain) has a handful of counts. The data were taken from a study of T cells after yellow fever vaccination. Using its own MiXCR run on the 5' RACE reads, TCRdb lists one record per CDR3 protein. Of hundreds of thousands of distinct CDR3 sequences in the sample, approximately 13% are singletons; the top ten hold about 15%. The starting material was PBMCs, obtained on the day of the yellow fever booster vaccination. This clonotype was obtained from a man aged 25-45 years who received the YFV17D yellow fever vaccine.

Here the CDR3 DNA reads TGCGCCAGCAGCTTCCCAAACCGCTACGAGCAGTACTTC. This gives the protein CASSFPNRYEQYF. V usage is TRBV5-1 and J usage is TRBJ2-7; D gene uncertain. This CDR3 spans 13 amino acids. Trimming took 2 bases from V and 3 from J, leaving 9 bases between them. Germline V lookup: CDR1 SGHRS, CDR2 YFSETQ.